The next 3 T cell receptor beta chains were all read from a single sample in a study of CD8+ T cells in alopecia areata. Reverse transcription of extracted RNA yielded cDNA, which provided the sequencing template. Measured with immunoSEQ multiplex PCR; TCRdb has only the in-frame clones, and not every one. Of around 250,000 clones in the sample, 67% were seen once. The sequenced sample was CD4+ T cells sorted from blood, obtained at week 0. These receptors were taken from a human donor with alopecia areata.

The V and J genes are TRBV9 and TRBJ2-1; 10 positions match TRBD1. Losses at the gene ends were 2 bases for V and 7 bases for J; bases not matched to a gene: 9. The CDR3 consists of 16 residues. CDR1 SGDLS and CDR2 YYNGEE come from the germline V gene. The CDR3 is CASSVATGQGLNEQFF. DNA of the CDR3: TGTGCCAGCAGCGTCGCGACGGGACAGGGGCTGAATGAGCAGTTCTTC. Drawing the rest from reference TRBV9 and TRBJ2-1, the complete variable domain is DSGVTQTPKHLITATGQRVTLRCSPRSGDLSVYWYQQSLDQGLQFLIQYYNGEERAKGNILERFSAQQFPDLHSELNLSSLELGDSALYFCASSVATGQGLNEQFFGPGTRLTVL.

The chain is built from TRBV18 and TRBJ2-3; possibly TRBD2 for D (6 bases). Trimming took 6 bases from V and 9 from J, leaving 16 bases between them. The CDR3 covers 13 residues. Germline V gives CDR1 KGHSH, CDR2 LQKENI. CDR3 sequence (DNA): TGTGCCAGCTCTGGGACTTCTCGGGGCACGCAGTATTTT. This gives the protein CASSGTSRGTQYF.

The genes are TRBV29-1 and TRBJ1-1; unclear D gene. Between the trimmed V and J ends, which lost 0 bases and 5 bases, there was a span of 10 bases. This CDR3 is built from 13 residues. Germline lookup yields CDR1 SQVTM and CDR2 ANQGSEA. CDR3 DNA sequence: TGCAGCGTTGAAGAGGGGATGGGGACTGAAGCTTTCTTT. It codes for CSVEEGMGTEAFF. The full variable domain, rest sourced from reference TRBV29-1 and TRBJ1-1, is SAVISQKPSRDICQRGTSLTIQCQVDSQVTMMFWYRQQPGQSLTLIATANQGSEATYESGFVIDKFPISRPNLTFSTLTVSNMSPEDSSIYLCSVEEGMGTEAFFGQGTRLTVV.